This entry concerns a single TCR beta chain. The antigen is undetermined. PCR was performed using 60 Vbeta and 13 Jbeta primers. Some clones are missing from TCRdb's copy, which holds only in-frame ones; the method was immunoSEQ multiplex PCR. The sample holds 120,000 to 150,000 clones; around 67% are singletons and the top ten take 1.5% to 2%. This sample is part of a study of cytomegalovirus exposure and HLA in healthy donors. There are 15 residues in the CDR3. Germline V gene sequence: CDR1 SGHAT, CDR2 FQNNGV. V gave up 3 bases and J gave up 3 bases, with 11 bases separating them. Points from the study as a whole: Follow-up analysis found HLA locus-dependent TCR association rates, highest for DRB1 and lowest for HLA-C. Immune exposure information comprised only CMV serostatus. For most TCR beta V segments, an earlier analysis put the productive rate at about 87% or about 30% of the time. In vitro testing confirmed a few CMV-associated chains as specific for CMV antigens.

Sequences were obtained from PBMCs. J is TRBJ2-2 and V is TRBV11-2; D is undetermined. The clonotype was recovered from a woman between 18 and 30 years old in good health and CMV-seronegative. This chain's CDR3 is CASSFSSYHTGELFF. The DNA of the CDR3 is TGTGCCAGCAGCTTCAGTAGCTATCACACCGGGGAGCTGTTTTTT.